The 7 T cell receptor beta chains listed next were all sequenced from one sample in a study of cytomegalovirus exposure and HLA in healthy donors. PCR employed 60 Vbeta and 13 Jbeta primers. Clones were sequenced by immunoSEQ multiplex PCR, and TCRdb holds only the in-frame ones, with some missing. Found here are approximately 170,000 clones, around 77% of them singletons; the top ten hold roughly 1.6%. Sequencing input: PBMCs. Receptors originate from a man aged 35-49 years in good health and CMV-seronegative.

This clone came up a few times. DNA for the CDR3: TGTGCCAGCAGCTTAGATCTTTGGACAGCGAACACTGAAGCTTTCTTT. This sequence encodes CASSLDLWTANTEAFF. The rearrangement uses TRBV7-9 and TRBJ1-1; a possible D gene is TRBD1 (6 bases). The V and J ends lost 1 base and 1 base respectively, with 13 bases between them. The CDR3 loop spans 16 amino acids. Germline V CDR1 and CDR2: SEHNR, FQNEAQ (reference sequence).

A remark on this clone: Relative to the germline gene, one junction end is altered; a read error may explain this. The chain has TRBV6-6 and TRBJ2-6, with D perhaps matching TRBD1 (5 bases). There are 15 residues in the CDR3. CDR1 and CDR2 from the germline V gene are MNHNY and SVGAGI (reference sequence). Written as DNA, the CDR3 is TGTGCCAGCAGTAAGACCCTCTCTGGGGCCAACGGCCTGACTTTC. Encoded protein: CASSKTLSGANGLTF.

A few counts support this clone. At one boundary the junction diverges from the germline segment, which might be a read error. The chain has TRBV7-9 and TRBJ1-2, with TRBD1 as a possible D gene (5 bases). The CDR3 runs 14 residues. The germline V gene encodes CDR1 SEHNR and CDR2 FQNEAQ (reference sequence). For the CDR3, the DNA is TGTTCCAGCAGCTTCACGACAGAGAACTATGGCTACACCTTC. Translating it yields CSSSFTTENYGYTF.

The rearrangement uses TRBV4-1 and TRBJ2-1; 7 bases map to TRBD2. V was pared by 1 base and J by 7 bases, with 7 bases of the junction left unmatched. Germline V lookup: CDR1 MGHRA, CDR2 YSYEKL. The CDR3 contains 15 residues. The CDR3 here is CASSQVAGEANEQFF. The DNA for the CDR3 is TGCGCCAGCAGCCAAGTGGCGGGAGAGGCTAATGAGCAGTTCTTC.

The V and J genes are TRBV5-1 and TRBJ1-2, with D possibly matching TRBD1 (5 bases). Germline CDR1 and CDR2: SGHRS and YFSETQ. V was shortened by 4 bases and J by 4 bases, with 14 bases between the two germline ends. This CDR3 has 14 residues. The CDR3 bases are TGCGCCAGCAGCGGGGGGGGACCGAGCTATGGCTACACCTTC. Protein product: CASSGGGPSYGYTF.

The chain links TRBV7-6 to TRBJ2-1; 8 bases agree with TRBD1. Trimming removed 1 base from V and 10 bases from J; junction bases left unmatched: 9. Germline V CDR1 and CDR2: SGHVS, FNYEAQ. The CDR3 is made up of 15 amino acids. In DNA, the CDR3 is TGTGCCAGCAGCTTAGTCGCTAGGGGGACAGGCGAGCAGTTCTTC. Its protein product is CASSLVARGTGEQFF.

V and J are TRBV13 and TRBJ1-2, with 7 bases matching TRBD1. Germline V gene lookup returns CDR1 PRHDT and CDR2 FYEKMQ (reference sequence). The CDR3 has 15 amino acids. With V trimmed by 5 bases and J by 4 bases, 10 bases remained unmatched. The CDR3 bases are TGTGCCAGCAGCCCCGACTCGACAGGGTCCTATGGCTACACCTTC. Translation: CASSPDSTGSYGYTF.